These 26 T cell receptor beta chains originate from one sample sequenced in a study of cytomegalovirus exposure and HLA in healthy donors. With 60 Vbeta and 13 Jbeta primers, the PCR was carried out. Assay: immunoSEQ multiplex PCR; the TCRdb copy retains only in-frame clones and omits some. The sample lists 120,000 to 150,000 clones; 79% were seen once. Source material: PBMCs. The receptors derive from a man younger than 35 in good health and CMV-seronegative.

The V and J genes are TRBV30 and TRBJ1-1; a possible D gene is TRBD1 (6 bases). Germline assignment: CDR1 GTSNPN and CDR2 SVGIG (reference sequence). The V and J ends lost 0 bases and 0 bases respectively, with 8 bases between them. The CDR3 is made up of 14 amino acids. The CDR3 is CAWSVWTVNTEAFF. The CDR3, as DNA: TGTGCCTGGAGTGTGTGGACAGTGAACACTGAAGCTTTCTTT. The variable domain in full, with the rest retrieved from reference TRBV30 and TRBJ1-1, is SQTIHQWPATLVQPVGSPLSLECTVEGTSNPNLYWYRQAAGRGLQLLFYSVGIGQISSEVPQNLSASRPQDRQFILSSKKLLLSDSGFYLCAWSVWTVNTEAFFGQGTRLTVV.

The chain joins TRBV4-1 to TRBJ1-6; 10 positions agree with TRBD1. CDR3 length equals 20 residues. Germline V gives CDR1 MGHRA, CDR2 YSYEKL. The V and J ends lost 0 bases and 7 bases, in that order; junction bases with no gene match: 15. CDR3 in amino acids: CASSQDIGTGDTGSNSPLHF. The CDR3 DNA reads TGCGCCAGCAGCCAAGATATCGGGACAGGGGATACCGGGTCGAATTCACCCCTCCACTTT.

The chain combines TRBV30 with TRBJ1-5; D is possibly TRBD1 (5 bases). Deletions cut 3 bases from V and 2 bases from J, with 5 bases between. Germline-derived CDR1 and CDR2 are GTSNPN and SVGIG (reference sequence). This CDR3 has 12 amino acids. The CDR3 spells CAWRQGNQPQHF. CDR3 sequence (DNA): TGTGCCTGGAGACAGGGCAATCAGCCCCAGCATTTT.

The table lists this clone with a count of one. At one boundary the junction diverges from the germline segment, which might be a read error. The chain is built from TRBV7-7 and TRBJ2-1; TRBD1 aligns across 7 bases. Germline-derived CDR1 and CDR2 are SSHAT and FNYEAQ (reference sequence). This CDR3 region has 17 residues. The CDR3 DNA sequence: TGTGCTAGCAGCCCTACAGGGGCCCCGAGCTCCTACAATGAGCAGTTCTTC. It encodes CASSPTGAPSSYNEQFF.

This clone was observed a handful of times. The chain is built from TRBV18 and TRBJ1-2; 7 bases are a match to TRBD1. Germline V gene sequence: CDR1 KGHSH, CDR2 LQKENI. J gave up 2 bases and V 0 bases, and 0 bases lay outside the gene matches. The CDR3 is 14 residues long. The CDR3 nucleotides are TGTGCCAGCTCACCACCAGGGGGCAACTATGGCTACACCTTC. Its protein is CASSPPGGNYGYTF.

This chain links TRBV5-8 with TRBJ1-2; 8 bases are a match to TRBD1. CDR1 and CDR2 (germline): SGHTS, YDEGEE. The CDR3 covers 15 residues. Germline trimming cut 5 bases from V and 0 bases from J; bases unmatched to any gene: 6. The CDR3 reads CASRARTGTNYGYTF. The CDR3 region has the DNA TGTGCCAGCAGGGCTCGGACAGGGACTAACTATGGCTACACCTTC. Looking up the rest from reference TRBV5-8 and TRBJ1-2 gives the full variable domain: EAGVTQSPTHLIKTRGQQATLRCSPISGHTSVYWYQQALGLGLQFLLWYDEGEERNRGNFPPRFSGRQFPNYSSELNVNALELEDSALYLCASRARTGTNYGYTFGSGTRLTVV.

This rearrangement joins TRBV2 to TRBJ1-2; D is unclear. The CDR3 extends over 13 amino acids. CDR1 and CDR2 from the germline V gene are SNHLY and FYNNEI. V was shortened by 2 bases and J by 6 bases, with 10 bases between the two germline ends. For the CDR3, the DNA is TGTGCCAGCAGTGAATTCACGAGGGATGGCTACACCTTC. It translates to CASSEFTRDGYTF.

The chain is built from TRBV5-1 and TRBJ2-7; 9 positions match TRBD1. CDR1 and CDR2 (germline): SGHRS, YFSETQ. The V segment lost 4 bases and the J segment 5 bases; nucleotides outside the gene matches: 10. This CDR3 comprises 15 residues. The CDR3 sequence is CASSKGQGLVHEQYF. The CDR3 coding sequence is TGCGCCAGCAGCAAGGGACAGGGTTTGGTCCACGAGCAGTACTTC.

The gene calls are TRBV7-2 and TRBJ1-5; D possibly corresponds to TRBD1 (6 bases). V was pared by 7 bases and J by 1 base, with 17 bases between. The germline V gene has CDR1 SGHTA and CDR2 FQGNSA. There are 16 residues in the CDR3. The CDR3: CASNLLGAGSNQPQHF. The CDR3 DNA reads TGTGCCAGCAACCTGCTGGGGGCAGGGAGCAATCAGCCCCAGCATTTT.

Concerning this clone: At one end the junction does not follow the germline gene, possibly because of a read error. This chain connects TRBV7-9 to TRBJ2-1; 15 bases fit TRBD2. The CDR3 sequence is 17 residues long. CDR1 and CDR2 (germline): SEHNR, FQNEAQ (reference sequence). The chain's CDR3 is CSSSLRTSGGASNEQFF. Here the CDR3 DNA reads TGTTCCAGCAGCCTAAGGACTAGCGGGGGGGCGAGCAATGAGCAGTTCTTC.

The V and J genes are TRBV6-6 and TRBJ2-2; D is unclear. This CDR3 comprises 15 residues. V lost 5 bases to trimming and J lost 2 bases, with 12 bases between them. Germline V gives CDR1 MNHNY, CDR2 SVGAGI (reference sequence). CDR3: CASSNRVFNTGELFF. CDR3 DNA sequence: TGTGCCAGCAGTAACCGGGTCTTCAACACCGGGGAGCTGTTTTTT.

The chain couples TRBV5-5 to TRBJ1-1; TRBD1 matches at 8 bases. Trimming took 2 bases from V and 4 from J; bases not matched to a gene: 7. This CDR3 region has 15 residues. Per germline, CDR1 SGHKS and CDR2 YYEKEE (reference sequence). The CDR3 reads CASSFSGGRVTEAFF. CDR3 bases: TGTGCCAGCAGCTTCTCAGGGGGCAGGGTCACTGAAGCTTTCTTT.

This clone was recorded a few times. The chain links TRBV5-6 to TRBJ1-6; TRBD1 aligns across 7 bases. This CDR3 is built from 15 residues. Germline V gene sequence: CDR1 SGHDT, CDR2 YYEEEE. The trim removed 1 base at V and 6 bases at J, leaving 4 bases unmatched. CDR3 protein: CASSLRGTVNSPLHF. The DNA of the CDR3 is TGTGCCAGCAGCTTGAGGGGGACAGTTAATTCACCCCTCCACTTT.

V and J are TRBV4-2 and TRBJ2-1; maybe TRBD1 (6 bases). With 5 bases removed from V and 0 bases from J, the gap between germline ends came to 8 bases. Per germline, CDR1 LGHNA and CDR2 YNFKEQ. CDR3 length: 14 residues. The CDR3 DNA reads TGTGCCAGCAGCGGACAGACCTCCTACAATGAGCAGTTCTTC. As protein: CASSGQTSYNEQFF.

This clone has just one count. V and J are TRBV19 and TRBJ1-2; no clear D. The CDR3 runs to 14 residues. With 6 bases removed from V and 6 bases from J, the gap between germline ends came to 17 bases. Germline V lookup: CDR1 LNHDA, CDR2 SQIVND (reference sequence). The CDR3 nucleotides are TGTGCCAGTAGCCCGGACTCGCGCCCGAATGGCTACACCTTC. The encoded protein is CASSPDSRPNGYTF.

This chain uses TRBV2 with TRBJ1-4; possible D gene TRBD1, 5 bases. The CDR3 totals 13 residues. Trimming stripped 6 bases from V and 6 bases from J, with 11 bases between. Germline-derived CDR1 and CDR2 are SNHLY and FYNNEI. CDR3 nucleotides: TGTGCCAGCAGCCGGGACTGGGATGAAAAACTGTTTTTT. Its translation is CASSRDWDEKLFF.

The gene calls are TRBV11-2 and TRBJ1-6, with D possibly TRBD1 on 5 matching bases. V shed 3 bases and J shed 0 bases, with 6 bases lying between them. From germline, CDR1 is SGHAT and CDR2 FQNNGV. CDR3 length: 15 residues. CDR3 amino acids: CASSFDSSYNSPLHF. CDR3 bases: TGTGCCAGCAGCTTCGACAGCTCCTATAATTCACCCCTCCACTTT.

The genes are TRBV4-3 and TRBJ2-6; perhaps TRBD1 as D (6 bases). The CDR3 is 18 residues long. The V and J ends lost 3 bases and 2 bases respectively, with 17 bases between them. Looked up from germline, CDR1 is LGHNA and CDR2 is YSLEER. CDR3 nucleotides: TGCGCCAGCAGCCAGTCCGACAGGTTAAGGACTGGGGCCAACGTCCTGACTTTC. It yields the protein CASSQSDRLRTGANVLTF.

This clone was counted only a few times. The rearrangement joins TRBV27 to TRBJ2-7; D gene unclear. V dropped 6 bases and J dropped 1 base, with 10 bases sitting between them. This CDR3 region has 13 residues. Germline CDR1 reads MNHEY; CDR2 reads SMNVEV (reference sequence). The CDR3 nucleotides are TGTGCCAGCAGCTCCTTACGGTCCTACGAGCAGTACTTC. Amino acids: CASSSLRSYEQYF.

In this sample, this clone turned up many times. The chain has TRBV19 and TRBJ2-7, with 11 positions matching TRBD2. The CDR3 has 15 amino acids. V lost 2 bases and J lost 6; bases outside the gene matches: 6. The germline V gene encodes CDR1 LNHDA and CDR2 SQIVND (reference sequence). CDR3 in amino acids: CASSISLAGGLEQYF. The CDR3 bases are TGTGCCAGTAGTATATCGCTAGCGGGGGGCCTCGAGCAGTACTTC.

The V call is TRBV7-2, the J call TRBJ2-1; D unclear. Per germline, CDR1 SGHTA and CDR2 FQGNSA. Trimming took off 7 bases at V and 1 base at J, with 17 bases between the two ends. The length of the CDR3 is 16 residues. The CDR3 reads CASKPGSGPSYNEQFF. CDR3 sequence (DNA): TGTGCCAGCAAACCCGGATCTGGGCCTTCCTACAATGAGCAGTTCTTC.

V usage is TRBV9 and J usage is TRBJ1-6; no reliable D call. The CDR3 has 15 amino acids. Trimming pared 2 bases from V and 8 bases from J, leaving 14 bases between. CDR1 is SGDLS and CDR2 is YYNGEE in the germline V gene. The CDR3 region is CASSVTWEYDSPLHF. Written as DNA, the CDR3 is TGTGCCAGCAGCGTTACTTGGGAGTATGATTCACCCCTCCACTTT.

This clone was seen a single time. The rearrangement joins TRBV19 to TRBJ1-1, with a tentative D call TRBD1 (5 bases). Germline assignment: CDR1 LNHDA and CDR2 SQIVND (reference sequence). The V and J ends lost 7 bases and 1 base respectively, with 10 bases between them. The CDR3 is 13 residues long. The CDR3 nucleotides read TGTGCCAGTAATGGGCAGGGGAACACTGAAGCTTTCTTT. Its protein is CASNGQGNTEAFF.

V usage is TRBV2 and J usage is TRBJ1-2, with D possibly matching TRBD1 (6 bases). V lost 6 bases to trimming and J lost 3 bases, with 11 bases between them. Looked up from germline, CDR1 is SNHLY and CDR2 is FYNNEI. The CDR3 is made up of 13 amino acids. The CDR3 nucleotides are TGTGCCAGCAGCGCGGACAGATACTATGGCTACACCTTC. It codes for CASSADRYYGYTF.

The CDR3: CASTLSRGTDTQYF. In nucleotides, the CDR3 is TGTGCCAGCACCCTTAGTCGTGGCACAGATACGCAGTATTTT. The chain couples TRBV7-2 to TRBJ2-3; D not resolved. V was shortened by 7 bases and J by 1 base, with 12 bases between the two germline ends. Germline V gives CDR1 SGHTA, CDR2 FQGNSA. The CDR3 length is 14 residues.

V gene TRBV4-2 combines with J gene TRBJ2-2, with D possibly TRBD1 on 5 matching bases. The CDR3 covers 16 residues. Germline V gene sequence: CDR1 LGHNA, CDR2 YNFKEQ. Trimming shortened V by 4 bases and J by 0 bases, and 12 bases separated the two germline ends. The CDR3 region is CASSPIQETNTGELFF. The CDR3 bases are TGTGCCAGCAGCCCTATACAGGAGACGAACACCGGGGAGCTGTTTTTT.